Listed below are T cell receptor beta chains from one sample, sequenced in a study of T cells in tuberculosis. The table came from immunoSEQ multiplex PCR; TCRdb's copy has only in-frame clones and leaves some out. The repertoire holds about 36,000 clones, with over 90% as singletons. Input material: PBMCs. Source of these receptors: a donor aged 5-35 years with latent tuberculosis or without tuberculosis infection. Both conserved end residues are part of each CDR3. Each record gives: V gene, clone size, J gene, D gene, CDR3 DNA, CDR3 protein. D genes are given only for firm matches. The listing skips clone size in some rows; elsewhere it reads once, few, many or a size class.

V: TRBV9
size: .
J: TRBJ1-4
D: TRBD1
DNA: TGTGCCAGCAGCGCGCCGGGACAGGGAGGGGAAAAACTGTTTTTT
CDR3: CASSAPGQGGEKLFF

V: TRBV7-3
size: .
J: TRBJ1-6
D: .
DNA: TGTGCCAGCAGCTCGTCAGGGGCCTATAATTCACCCCTCCACTTT
CDR3: CASSSSGAYNSPLHF

V: TRBV10-3
size: .
J: TRBJ2-2
D: .
DNA: TGTGCCATCAGTGGGAACAGGGAGCTAAGAACCGGGGAGCTGTTTTTT
CDR3: CAISGNRELRTGELFF

V: TRBV19
size: .
J: TRBJ1-2
D: .
DNA: TGTGCCAGTACCGTCTCCAGGGGCCCCTATGGCTACACCTTC
CDR3: CASTVSRGPYGYTF

V: TRBV19
size: .
J: TRBJ1-5
D: .
DNA: TGTGCCAGTAGTTGGAGTCAGGGAACCCAGCCCCAGCATTTT
CDR3: CASSWSQGTQPQHF

V: TRBV10-2
size: .
J: TRBJ2-1
D: .
DNA: TGCGCCAGCAGTGACGGGGCTCTGAGCGGGCGAATACCGAACAATGAGCAGTTCTTC
CDR3: CASSDGALSGRIPNNEQFF

V: TRBV6-5
size: .
J: TRBJ2-4
D: TRBD1
DNA: TGTGCCAGCAGGGGGGACAGGAACAAAAACATTCAGTACTTC
CDR3: CASRGDRNKNIQYF

V: TRBV10-3
size: .
J: TRBJ2-2
D: .
DNA: TGTGCCATCAAACAGGCCTCCTCCGGGGAGCTGTTTTTT
CDR3: CAIKQASSGELFF

V: TRBV7-8
size: .
J: TRBJ1-1
D: .
DNA: TGTGCCAGCAGACTTATCAGGGGCACTGAAGCTTTCTTT
CDR3: CASRLIRGTEAFF

V: TRBV6-1
size: .
J: TRBJ2-3
D: .
DNA: TGTGCCTCCCAATTTAAGGGGATCGTAGATACGCAGTATTTT
CDR3: CASQFKGIVDTQYF

V: TRBV5-1
size: .
J: TRBJ2-3
D: .
DNA: TGCGCCAGCAGCTTGGGAACTAGCACAGATACGCAGTATTTT
CDR3: CASSLGTSTDTQYF

V: TRBV6-6
size: .
J: TRBJ1-5
D: TRBD1
DNA: TGTGCCAGCAGTTACTCACCACAGGGGGCCAATCAGCCCCAGCATTTT
CDR3: CASSYSPQGANQPQHF

V: TRBV9
size: .
J: TRBJ1-2
D: TRBD1
DNA: TGTGCCAGCAGCGTAGGAGTGGGACAGGGGGGAGGGTCATATGGCTACACCTTC
CDR3: CASSVGVGQGGGSYGYTF

V: TRBV30
size: .
J: TRBJ1-2
D: TRBD1
DNA: TGTGCCTGGAGTGTCAGGGGGTTTCAGAACTATGGCTACACCTTC
CDR3: CAWSVRGFQNYGYTF

V: TRBV29-1
size: .
J: TRBJ2-5
D: .
DNA: TGCAGCGTTGAAGTCGGTGGGGGAGGAGGGGAGACCCAGTACTTC
CDR3: CSVEVGGGGGETQYF

V: TRBV19
size: medium-sized
J: TRBJ1-1
D: .
DNA: TGTGCCAGTAGAGCAGGACAGCGGGGGACTGAAGCTTTCTTT
CDR3: CASRAGQRGTEAFF

V: TRBV29-1
size: .
J: TRBJ2-1
D: TRBD1
DNA: TGCAGCGGATACAGGGGGCTTGATGAGCAGTTCTTC
CDR3: CSGYRGLDEQFF

V: TRBV5-5
size: .
J: TRBJ1-2
D: TRBD1
DNA: TGTGCCAGCAGCTTGGGACAGGGGGTCAACTATGGCTACACCTTC
CDR3: CASSLGQGVNYGYTF

V: TRBV5-1
size: .
J: TRBJ1-2
D: TRBD1
DNA: TGCGCCAGCAGCCCGCCAGGGGGCGTTGGCTACACCTTC
CDR3: CASSPPGGVGYTF

V: TRBV7-8
size: .
J: TRBJ2-1
D: TRBD2
DNA: TGTGCCAGCAGCTTGACTAGCGGTGCCTACAATGAGCAGTTCTTC
CDR3: CASSLTSGAYNEQFF